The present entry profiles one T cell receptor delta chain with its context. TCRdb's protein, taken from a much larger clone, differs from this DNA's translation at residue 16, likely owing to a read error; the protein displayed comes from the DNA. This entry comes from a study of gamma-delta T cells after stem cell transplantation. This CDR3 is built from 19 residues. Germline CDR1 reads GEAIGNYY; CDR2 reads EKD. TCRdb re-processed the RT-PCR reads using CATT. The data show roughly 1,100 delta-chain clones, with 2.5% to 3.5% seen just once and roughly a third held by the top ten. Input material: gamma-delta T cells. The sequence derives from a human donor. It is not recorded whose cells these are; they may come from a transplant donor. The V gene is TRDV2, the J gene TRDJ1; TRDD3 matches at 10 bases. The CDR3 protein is CACETLGELGDRVTDNLIF. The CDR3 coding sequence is TGTGCCTGTGAGACCCTTGGGGAGCTGGGGGATAGGGTCACCGATAACCTCATCTTT.